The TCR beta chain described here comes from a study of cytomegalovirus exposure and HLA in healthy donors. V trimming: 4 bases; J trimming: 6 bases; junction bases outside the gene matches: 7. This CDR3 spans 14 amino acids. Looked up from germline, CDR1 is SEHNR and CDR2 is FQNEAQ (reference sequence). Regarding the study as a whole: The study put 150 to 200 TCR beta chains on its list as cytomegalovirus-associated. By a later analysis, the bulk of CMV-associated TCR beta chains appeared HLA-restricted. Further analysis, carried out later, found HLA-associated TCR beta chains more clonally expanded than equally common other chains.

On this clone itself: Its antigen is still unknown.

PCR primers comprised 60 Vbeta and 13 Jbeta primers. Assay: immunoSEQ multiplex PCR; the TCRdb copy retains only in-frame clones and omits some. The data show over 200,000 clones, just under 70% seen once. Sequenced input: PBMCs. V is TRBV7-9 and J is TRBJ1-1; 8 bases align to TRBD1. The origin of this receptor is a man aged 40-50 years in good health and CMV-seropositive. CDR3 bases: TGTGCCAGCAGCTCAGGACAGGGATTACCTGAAGCTTTCTTT. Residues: CASSSGQGLPEAFF.